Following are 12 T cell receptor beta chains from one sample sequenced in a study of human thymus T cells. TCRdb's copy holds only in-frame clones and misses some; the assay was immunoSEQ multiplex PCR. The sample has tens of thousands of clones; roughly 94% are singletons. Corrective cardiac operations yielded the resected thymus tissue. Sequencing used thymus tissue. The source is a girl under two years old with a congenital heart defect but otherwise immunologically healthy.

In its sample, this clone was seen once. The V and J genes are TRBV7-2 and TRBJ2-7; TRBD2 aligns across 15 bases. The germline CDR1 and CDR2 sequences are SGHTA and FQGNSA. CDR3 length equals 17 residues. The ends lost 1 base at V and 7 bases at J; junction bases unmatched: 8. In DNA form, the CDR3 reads TGTGCCAGCAGCTTAGGGCCTTCCGGGACTAGCGGGAGGGAGCAGTACTTC. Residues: CASSLGPSGTSGREQYF.

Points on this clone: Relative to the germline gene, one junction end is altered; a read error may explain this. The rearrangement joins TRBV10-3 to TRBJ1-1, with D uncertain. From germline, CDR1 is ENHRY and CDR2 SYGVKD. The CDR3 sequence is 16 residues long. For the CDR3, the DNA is TGTGCCATCAATGAGCATGTTGGGATTTCGCACACTGAAGCTTTCTTT. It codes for CAINEHVGISHTEAFF.

The CDR3 loop reads CASSPRAVRGERRELFF. CDR3 bases: TGCGCCAGCAGCCCAAGAGCCGTCAGGGGAGAACGTCGGGAGCTGTTTTTT. This sequence joins TRBV4-3 and TRBJ2-2; D is possibly TRBD1 (6 bases). The CDR3 runs 17 residues. Germline CDR1 is LGHNA and CDR2 is YSLEER. The V and J ends lost 4 bases and 9 bases respectively, with 24 bases between them.

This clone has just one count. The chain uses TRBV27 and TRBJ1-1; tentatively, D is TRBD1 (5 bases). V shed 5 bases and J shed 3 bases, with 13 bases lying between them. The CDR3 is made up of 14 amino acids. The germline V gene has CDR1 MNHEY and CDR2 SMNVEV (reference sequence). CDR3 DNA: TGTGCCAGCAGTACACCGGGACCGCACACTGAAGCTTTCTTT. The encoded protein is CASSTPGPHTEAFF.

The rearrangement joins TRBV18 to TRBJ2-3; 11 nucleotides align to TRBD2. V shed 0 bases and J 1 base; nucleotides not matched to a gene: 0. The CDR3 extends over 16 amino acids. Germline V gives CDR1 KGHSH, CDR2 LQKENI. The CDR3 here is CASSPPGLAGTDTQYF. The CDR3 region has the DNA TGTGCCAGCTCACCACCGGGACTAGCGGGCACAGATACGCAGTATTTT.

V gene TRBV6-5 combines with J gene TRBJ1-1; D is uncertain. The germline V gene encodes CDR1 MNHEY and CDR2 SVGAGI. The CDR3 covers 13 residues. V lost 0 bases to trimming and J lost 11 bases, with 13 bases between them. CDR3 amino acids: CASSYSGQTIAFF. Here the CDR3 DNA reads TGTGCCAGCAGTTACTCAGGGCAGACGATCGCTTTCTTT.

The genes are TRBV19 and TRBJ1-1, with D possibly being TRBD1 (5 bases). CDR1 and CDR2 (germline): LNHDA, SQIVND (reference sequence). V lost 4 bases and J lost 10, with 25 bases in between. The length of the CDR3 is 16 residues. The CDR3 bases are TGTGCCAGTAGTAAGCCTCGGGCGGGGCCGACCGGGCGAGCTTTCTTT. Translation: CASSKPRAGPTGRAFF.

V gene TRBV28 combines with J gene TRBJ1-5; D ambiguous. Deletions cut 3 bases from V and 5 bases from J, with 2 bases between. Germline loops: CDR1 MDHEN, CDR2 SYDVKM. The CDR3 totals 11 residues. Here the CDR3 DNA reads TGTGCCAGCAGTTTTGATCAGCCCCAGCATTTT. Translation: CASSFDQPQHF.

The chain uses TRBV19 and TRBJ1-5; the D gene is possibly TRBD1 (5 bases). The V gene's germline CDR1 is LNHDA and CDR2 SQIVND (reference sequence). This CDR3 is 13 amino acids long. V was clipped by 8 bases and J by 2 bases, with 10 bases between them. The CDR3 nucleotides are TGTGCCAGTTGGGACCTGGGCAATCAGCCCCAGCATTTT. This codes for CASWDLGNQPQHF.

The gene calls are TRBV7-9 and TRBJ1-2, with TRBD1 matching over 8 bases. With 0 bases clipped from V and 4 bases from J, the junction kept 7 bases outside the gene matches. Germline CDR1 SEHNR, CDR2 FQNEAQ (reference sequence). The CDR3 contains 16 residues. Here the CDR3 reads CASSLASGTGGYGYTF. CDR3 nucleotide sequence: TGTGCCAGCAGCTTAGCGTCCGGGACAGGTGGCTATGGCTACACCTTC.

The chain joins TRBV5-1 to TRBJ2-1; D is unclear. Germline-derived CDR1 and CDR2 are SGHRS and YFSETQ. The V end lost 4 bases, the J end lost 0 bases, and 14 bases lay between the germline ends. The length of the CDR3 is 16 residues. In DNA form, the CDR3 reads TGCGCCAGCAGCGGGCCGAGGCCGAGCTCCTACAATGAGCAGTTCTTC. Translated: CASSGPRPSSYNEQFF.

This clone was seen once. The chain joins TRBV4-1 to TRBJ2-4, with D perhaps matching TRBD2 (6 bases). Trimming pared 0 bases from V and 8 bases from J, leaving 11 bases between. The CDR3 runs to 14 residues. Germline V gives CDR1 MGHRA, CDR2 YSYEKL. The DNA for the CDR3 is TGCGCCAGCAGCCAAGAAGGGTGGAGGGACATTCAGTACTTC. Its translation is CASSQEGWRDIQYF.